This TCR beta chain was observed in a study of OX40 agonist ivuxolimab in advanced cancers. Across the study: Patients took ivuxolimab, an agonistic anti-OX40 (CD134) antibody.

The V and J ends lost 6 bases and 6 bases respectively, with 14 bases between them. CDR1 and CDR2 from the germline V gene are SQVTM and ANQGSEA. The CDR3 runs to 13 residues. TCRdb's copy holds only in-frame clones and misses some; the assay was immunoSEQ multiplex PCR. Of 70,000 to 80,000 clones listed, 70% to 90% are singletons. Notes on this clone: The antigen remains undetermined.

Whole-study findings and limits: Averaging showed that CD8+ T cells had more expanded clones than CD4+ did. At 0.1 to 3.0 mg/kg and by week 6, clonal expansion occurred in CD4+ and CD8+ blood T cells.

The rearrangement uses TRBV29-1 and TRBJ2-2; unclear D gene. Sequenced here: CD4+ or CD8+ T cells sorted from blood, sampled in a trial of the OX40 agonist ivuxolimab. The clonotype originates from an adult with an advanced solid tumor such as melanoma, head and neck, liver or kidney cancer. The CDR3 DNA sequence: TGCAGCGTCGGGTTGGGTGGGTCCGGGGAGCTGTTTTTT. This encodes CSVGLGGSGELFF.